A single T cell receptor beta chain is shown here with its context. The CDR3 has 14 residues. CDR1 and CDR2 (germline): SGHAT, FQNNGV. V lost 1 base to trimming and J lost 2 bases, with 9 bases between them. TCRdb keeps only in-frame clones here, not all; method: immunoSEQ multiplex PCR. This sample has just over 50,000 clones, with around nine tenths found just once. The data belong to a study of control samples from healthy donors and cancer patients. Sequencing was carried out using PBMCs. The chain employs TRBV11-2 and TRBJ2-7; D remains unclear. This clonotype was obtained from a man aged 45-65 years with head and neck cancer. In DNA, the CDR3 is TGTGCCAGCAGCTTAGGTCCGGGTGCCTACGAGCAGTACTTC. This sequence encodes CASSLGPGAYEQYF. Filled out from reference TRBV11-2 and TRBJ2-7, the complete variable domain reads EAGVAQSPRYKIIEKRQSVAFWCNPISGHATLYWYQQILGQGPKLLIQFQNNGVVDDSQLPKDRFSAERLKGVDSTLKIQPAKLEDSAVYLCASSLGPGAYEQYFGPGTRLTVT.